Reported below is one T cell receptor beta chain. Its antigen is currently unknown. This entry is derived from a study of shared clonotypes between healthy human individuals. Study-level results: Among several donors, around 5% of naive CD4 clonotypes were found in common. A generally larger estimated richness was seen in naive subsets than in memory subsets.

Investigators divided CD4+ cells into CD45RA+ naive and CD45RA-negative memory subsets. Using approximately 200 ng DNA, approximately 30,000 T cell genomes, the sorted-subset replicate PCRs were run. Sequencing used immunoSEQ multiplex PCR; TCRdb keeps in-frame clones, though not all of them. The sample comprises about 610,000 clones, roughly 97% of which are singletons, and about 0.06% rests with the top ten. CDR1 and CDR2 from the germline V gene are MGHRA and YSYEKL. The germline V and J ends were trimmed by 3 bases and 2 bases, with 18 bases remaining between them. The CDR3 extends over 17 amino acids.

Material: naive CD4+ T cells sorted from blood. Subset: CD45RA+ positively selected. This clonotype originated in a woman between 25 and 40 years old in good health. This sequence joins TRBV4-1 and TRBJ2-3, with D perhaps matching TRBD2 (6 bases). This CDR3 reads CASSQLGGRGVTDTQYF. The CDR3 bases are TGCGCCAGCAGCCAGCTCGGGGGTAGAGGTGTCACAGATACGCAGTATTTT.